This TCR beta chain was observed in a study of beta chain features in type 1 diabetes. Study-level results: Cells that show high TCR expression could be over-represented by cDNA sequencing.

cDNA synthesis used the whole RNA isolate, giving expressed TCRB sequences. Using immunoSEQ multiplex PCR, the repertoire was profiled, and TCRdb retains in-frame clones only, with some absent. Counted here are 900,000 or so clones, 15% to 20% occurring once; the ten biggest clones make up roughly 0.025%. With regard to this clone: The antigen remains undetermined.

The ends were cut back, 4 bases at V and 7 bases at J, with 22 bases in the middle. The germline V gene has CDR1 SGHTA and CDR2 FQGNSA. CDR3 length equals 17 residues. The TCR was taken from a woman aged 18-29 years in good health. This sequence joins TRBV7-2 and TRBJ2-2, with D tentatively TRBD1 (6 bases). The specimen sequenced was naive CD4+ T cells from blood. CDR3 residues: CASSYAGTTTLGGELFF. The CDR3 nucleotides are TGTGCCAGCAGCTACGCCGGGACAACCACTCTCGGCGGGGAGCTGTTTTTT.